These T cell receptor beta chains were read from a single sample in a study of T cell repertoires in cytomegalovirus infection. In TCRdb, the reads were re-called with MiXCR into one record per CDR3 protein. The sample contains about 920,000 distinct CDR3 sequences, about a third of which appear only once. For these receptors, no antigen is known. Here the sequenced sample was cultured CD8+ T cells from PBMCs, taken from culture after CMV antigen stimulation. These receptors were taken from a human donor in good health (CMV status not recorded). Some clones in this sample may be carry-over from other donors' samples. The CDR3 runs from the conserved cysteine through the conserved F or W. Each record gives: V gene, J gene, D gene, clone size, CDR3 length, CDR3 DNA, CDR3 protein. D genes are given only for firm matches. Not all rows give a size; the values are once, few, many and, for expanded clones, a class.

V gene: TRBV6-5
J gene: TRBJ2-1
D gene: -
clone size: -
CDR3 length: 13
CDR3 DNA: TGTGCCAGCAGTTACACCAGTCCAGGTCAGCAGTTCTTC
CDR3 protein: CASSYTSPGQQFF

V gene: TRBV7-8
J gene: TRBJ2-1
D gene: TRBD2
clone size: many
CDR3 length: 15
CDR3 DNA: TGTGCCAGTAAATTAGCGGGGGTTTCCTACAATGAGCAGTTCTTC
CDR3 protein: CASKLAGVSYNEQFF

V gene: TRBV5-5
J gene: TRBJ2-7
D gene: TRBD1
clone size: few
CDR3 length: 15
CDR3 DNA: TGTGCCAGCAGTCCTCGGACAGGGACATTCTACGAGCAGTACTTC
CDR3 protein: CASSPRTGTFYEQYF

V gene: TRBV7-3
J gene: TRBJ2-5
D gene: TRBD2
clone size: -
CDR3 length: 16
CDR3 DNA: TGTGCCAGCAGCTTAACGGCTAGCGGGGAACAAGAGACCCAGTACTTC
CDR3 protein: CASSLTASGEQETQYF

V gene: TRBV19
J gene: TRBJ1-5
D gene: TRBD1
clone size: -
CDR3 length: 16
CDR3 DNA: TGTGCCAGTACCTTCACGGACAGGGCTGTTAATCAGCCCCAGCATTTT
CDR3 protein: CASTFTDRAVNQPQHF

V gene: TRBV7-8
J gene: TRBJ2-5
D gene: TRBD1
clone size: -
CDR3 length: 15
CDR3 DNA: TGTGCCAGCAGCTCGCTGGACAGGGGCGAGGAGACCCAGTACTTC
CDR3 protein: CASSSLDRGEETQYF

V gene: TRBV6-1
J gene: TRBJ1-1
D gene: -
clone size: -
CDR3 length: 15
CDR3 DNA: TGTGCCAGCAGTGAAGACAGGGTCATGAACACTGAAGCTTTCTTT
CDR3 protein: CASSEDRVMNTEAFF

V gene: TRBV12-3/TRBV12-4
J gene: TRBJ1-1
D gene: TRBD1
clone size: -
CDR3 length: 15
CDR3 DNA: TGTGCCAGCAGCTATATTTACAGGGGGAACACTGAAGCTTTCTTT
CDR3 protein: CASSYIYRGNTEAFF

V gene: TRBV7-9
J gene: TRBJ1-2
D gene: -
clone size: -
CDR3 length: 17
CDR3 DNA: TGTGCCAGCAGCAAACTTGGGAGCTATAACGCTAACTATGGCTACACCTTC
CDR3 protein: CASSKLGSYNANYGYTF

V gene: TRBV27
J gene: TRBJ1-1
D gene: TRBD1
clone size: -
CDR3 length: 15
CDR3 DNA: TGTGCCAGCAGTTTATCCGGACAGGGAAGGACTGAAGCTTTCTTT
CDR3 protein: CASSLSGQGRTEAFF

V gene: TRBV24-1
J gene: TRBJ2-3
D gene: TRBD2
clone size: -
CDR3 length: 19
CDR3 DNA: TGTGCCACCAGAGATTTCCAACTGAGGACTAGCGGGGATAAAGATACGCAGTATTTT
CDR3 protein: CATRDFQLRTSGDKDTQYF

V gene: TRBV7-2
J gene: TRBJ2-1
D gene: -
clone size: few
CDR3 length: 15
CDR3 DNA: TGTGCCAGCAGCTTAGCCCCAGGTGGATTTAATGAGCAGTTCTTC
CDR3 protein: CASSLAPGGFNEQFF

V gene: TRBV6-6
J gene: TRBJ2-2
D gene: TRBD2
clone size: few
CDR3 length: 19
CDR3 DNA: TGTGCCAGCAGTTTCATAGCGGGGGTTCTCCTGGTGGGGACCGGGGAGCTGTTTTTT
CDR3 protein: CASSFIAGVLLVGTGELFF

V gene: TRBV9
J gene: TRBJ1-4
D gene: -
clone size: few
CDR3 length: 14
CDR3 DNA: TGTGCCAGCAGCCTACAGGGACCTAATGAAAAACTGTTTTTT
CDR3 protein: CASSLQGPNEKLFF

V gene: TRBV12-3/TRBV12-4
J gene: TRBJ2-2
D gene: -
clone size: -
CDR3 length: 15
CDR3 DNA: TGTGCCAGCAACCGGGGCACCTCTGTGGGAAGGGAGCTGTTTTTT
CDR3 protein: CASNRGTSVGRELFF

V gene: TRBV7-9
J gene: TRBJ2-3
D gene: TRBD1
clone size: few
CDR3 length: 14
CDR3 DNA: TGTGCCAGCAGCTTTTACAGGGGGACAGATACGCAGTATTTT
CDR3 protein: CASSFYRGTDTQYF

V gene: TRBV28
J gene: TRBJ2-3
D gene: -
clone size: few
CDR3 length: 18
CDR3 DNA: TGTGCCAGCAGCCGAAACGGGGGCGTGGCAGGGGAAAGGGATACGCAGTATTTT
CDR3 protein: CASSRNGGVAGERDTQYF

V gene: TRBV10-3
J gene: TRBJ2-3
D gene: TRBD2
clone size: -
CDR3 length: 18
CDR3 DNA: TGTGCCATCAGTGAAATAGCGGGAGGGGGCGGTTTCACAGATACGCAGTATTTT
CDR3 protein: CAISEIAGGGGFTDTQYF

V gene: TRBV4-3
J gene: TRBJ2-2
D gene: TRBD2
clone size: few
CDR3 length: 19
CDR3 DNA: TGCGCCAGCAGCCCCTACTTGGAACTAGCGGGGGGGAACACCGGGGAGCTGTTTTTT
CDR3 protein: CASSPYLELAGGNTGELFF

V gene: TRBV7-9
J gene: TRBJ1-1
D gene: -
clone size: many
CDR3 length: 14
CDR3 DNA: TGTGCCAGCAGCCCCGGGTTAAGGGACTCTGAAGCTTTCTTT
CDR3 protein: CASSPGLRDSEAFF

V gene: TRBV27
J gene: TRBJ1-2
D gene: -
clone size: -
CDR3 length: 15
CDR3 DNA: TGTGCCAGCAATTGGGGCTCCGGGGCAAGAGGTGGCTACACCTTC
CDR3 protein: CASNWGSGARGGYTF

V gene: TRBV7-8
J gene: TRBJ2-2
D gene: -
clone size: -
CDR3 length: 18
CDR3 DNA: TGTGCCAGCAGCTATTTTAACTCGGACAGCGTGAACACCGGGGAGCTGTTTTTT
CDR3 protein: CASSYFNSDSVNTGELFF

V gene: TRBV7-6
J gene: TRBJ2-3
D gene: TRBD2
clone size: many
CDR3 length: 15
CDR3 DNA: TGTGCCAGCAGCTTCCTGGGACTAGCGGGGCCGACGCAGTATTTT
CDR3 protein: CASSFLGLAGPTQYF

V gene: TRBV9
J gene: TRBJ1-2
D gene: TRBD1
clone size: few
CDR3 length: 16
CDR3 DNA: TGTGCCAGCAGCGTAGCAAGGGACAGTCCTAACTATGGCTACACCTTC
CDR3 protein: CASSVARDSPNYGYTF

V gene: TRBV7-9
J gene: TRBJ2-6
D gene: -
clone size: -
CDR3 length: 19
CDR3 DNA: TGTGCCAGCAGCCCTGTCGCAGGGCTTAACCACTCTGGGGCCAACGTCCTGACTTTC
CDR3 protein: CASSPVAGLNHSGANVLTF

V gene: TRBV2
J gene: TRBJ2-7
D gene: TRBD1
clone size: -
CDR3 length: 16
CDR3 DNA: TGTGCCAGCAGTGGGAGCCTGGACAGGGTCTACTACGAGCAGTACTTC
CDR3 protein: CASSGSLDRVYYEQYF

V gene: TRBV6-5
J gene: TRBJ2-1
D gene: TRBD1
clone size: -
CDR3 length: 19
CDR3 DNA: TGTGCCAGCAGTACGCCGGGACAGGGGGCGTTCGTCTCTTACAATGAGCAGTTCTTC
CDR3 protein: CASSTPGQGAFVSYNEQFF

V gene: TRBV24-1
J gene: TRBJ1-4
D gene: -
clone size: -
CDR3 length: 16
CDR3 DNA: TGTGCCACCACTCACACAGGGACCCCGGGAAGGAAAAAACTGTTTTTT
CDR3 protein: CATTHTGTPGRKKLFF

V gene: TRBV4-2
J gene: TRBJ2-7
D gene: TRBD1
clone size: -
CDR3 length: 16
CDR3 DNA: TGTGCCAGCAGCCACGGTCCCGGGACAGACTCCTACGAGCAGTACTTC
CDR3 protein: CASSHGPGTDSYEQYF

V gene: TRBV20-1
J gene: TRBJ2-5
D gene: -
clone size: -
CDR3 length: 16
CDR3 DNA: TGCAGTGCTAGAGATCGGTGGCAGCGGGTACAAGAGACCCAGTACTTC
CDR3 protein: CSARDRWQRVQETQYF

V gene: TRBV6-5
J gene: TRBJ1-1
D gene: -
clone size: -
CDR3 length: 13
CDR3 DNA: TGTGCCAGCAGCTATAACTGGTACACTGAAGCTTTCTTT
CDR3 protein: CASSYNWYTEAFF

V gene: TRBV6-5
J gene: TRBJ2-2
D gene: TRBD2
clone size: many
CDR3 length: 15
CDR3 DNA: TGTGCCAGCACCTACTCAGCGGGGGCGGCCGGGGAGCTGTTTTTT
CDR3 protein: CASTYSAGAAGELFF

V gene: TRBV12-3/TRBV12-4
J gene: TRBJ2-2
D gene: -
clone size: few
CDR3 length: 15
CDR3 DNA: TGTGCCAGCAGGAGGGACATTAGTGAGCCCGGGGAGCTGTTTTTT
CDR3 protein: CASRRDISEPGELFF

V gene: TRBV6-6
J gene: TRBJ1-6
D gene: TRBD1
clone size: -
CDR3 length: 15
CDR3 DNA: TGTGCCAGCAACGAGCCCGGGACAGGGAAATCACCCCTCCACTTT
CDR3 protein: CASNEPGTGKSPLHF

V gene: TRBV5-4
J gene: TRBJ2-3
D gene: -
clone size: -
CDR3 length: 17
CDR3 DNA: TGTGCCAGCAGCTTGGAGACAGTGGTAGCGGGCACAGATACGCAGTATTTT
CDR3 protein: CASSLETVVAGTDTQYF

V gene: TRBV19
J gene: TRBJ1-5
D gene: TRBD1
clone size: -
CDR3 length: 13
CDR3 DNA: TGTGCCACCGACAGGGGAGGCAATCAGCCCCAGCATTTT
CDR3 protein: CATDRGGNQPQHF

V gene: TRBV11-3
J gene: TRBJ2-5
D gene: TRBD1
clone size: few
CDR3 length: 18
CDR3 DNA: TGTGCCAGCAGCCTAGGGGGCATGTCAGGGGAACGCCAAGAGACCCAGTACTTC
CDR3 protein: CASSLGGMSGERQETQYF